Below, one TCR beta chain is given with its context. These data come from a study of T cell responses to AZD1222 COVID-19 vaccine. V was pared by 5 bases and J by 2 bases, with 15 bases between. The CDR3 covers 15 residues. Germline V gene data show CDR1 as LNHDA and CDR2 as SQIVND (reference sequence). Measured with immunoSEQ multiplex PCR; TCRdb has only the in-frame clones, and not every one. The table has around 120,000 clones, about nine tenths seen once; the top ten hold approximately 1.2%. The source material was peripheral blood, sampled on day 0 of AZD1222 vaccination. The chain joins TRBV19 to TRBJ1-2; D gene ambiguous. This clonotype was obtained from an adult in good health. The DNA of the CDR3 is TGTGCCAGTAGTGAGCGTGGCGATAAGAACTATGGCTACACCTTC. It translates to CASSERGDKNYGYTF.